Each of the 30 T cell receptor beta chains below was sequenced from the same sample in a study of CD8 T cells in Susac syndrome. RNA in amounts of about 0.5 to 1 ug was reverse transcribed with random hexamers. Using its own MiXCR run on the immunoSEQ multiplex PCR reads, TCRdb lists one record per CDR3 protein. Of approximately 190,000 distinct CDR3 sequences listed, about 96% were seen once; the top ten hold under 0.095%. Specimen: CD4+ T cells from PBMCs. Receptor source: a human donor with multiple sclerosis.

The chain carries TRBV7-9 and TRBJ1-2; D is perhaps TRBD1 (5 bases). The germline V gene encodes CDR1 SEHNR and CDR2 FQNEAQ (reference sequence). The V gene lost 4 bases and the J gene lost 1 base, with 16 bases spanning the gap. CDR3 size: 16 residues. The CDR3 spells CASSSKSGSGNYGYTF. The CDR3 coding sequence is TGTGCCAGCAGCTCTAAGTCAGGGTCTGGTAACTATGGCTACACCTTC. The variable domain in full, completed from reference TRBV7-9 and TRBJ1-2, reads DTGVSQNPRHKITKRGQNVTFRCDPISEHNRLYWYRQTLGQGPEFLTYFQNEAQLEKSRLLSDRFSAERPKGSFSTLEIQRTEQGDSAMYLCASSSKSGSGNYGYTFGSGTRLTVV.

J is TRBJ2-7 and V is TRBV7-8; D possibly corresponds to TRBD1 (5 bases). The ends were cut back, 0 bases at V and 2 bases at J, with 8 bases in the middle. Germline assignment: CDR1 SGHVS and CDR2 FQNEAQ. The CDR3 is 14 residues long. CDR3 loop: CASSLAGAAYEQYF. The CDR3 DNA is TGTGCCAGCAGCTTAGCAGGGGCCGCCTACGAGCAGTACTTC.

The genes are TRBV27 and TRBJ2-3; possibly TRBD1 for D (6 bases). The CDR3 loop spans 14 amino acids. Trimming took off 4 bases at V and 2 bases at J, with 10 bases between the two ends. From germline, CDR1 is MNHEY and CDR2 SMNVEV (reference sequence). Written as DNA, the CDR3 is TGTGCCAGCAGTTCGGACAGATACACAGATACGCAGTATTTT. It encodes CASSSDRYTDTQYF.

The rearrangement joins TRBV30 to TRBJ1-5; TRBD1 aligns across 8 bases. From germline, CDR1 is GTSNPN and CDR2 SVGIG (reference sequence). CDR3 length equals 14 residues. V lost 5 bases, J lost 5 bases, and 8 bases stayed unmatched. The CDR3 sequence is CAWAGQAPYQPQHF. The CDR3, as DNA: TGTGCCTGGGCGGGACAGGCACCTTATCAGCCCCAGCATTTT.

This chain uses TRBV10-3 with TRBJ2-7; 10 positions agree with TRBD1. After removal of 6 bases from V and 6 bases from J, the junction contained 11 bases not matched to a gene. The CDR3 is made up of 15 amino acids. The germline V gene has CDR1 ENHRY and CDR2 SYGVKD. CDR3 loop: CAIREDRGLSPEQYF. In DNA form, the CDR3 reads TGTGCCATCAGGGAAGACAGGGGGCTTTCCCCCGAGCAGTACTTC.

The chain links TRBV6-5 to TRBJ2-7; perhaps TRBD2 as D (5 bases). Germline V lookup: CDR1 MNHEY, CDR2 SVGAGI. Trimming cost V 10 bases and J 2 bases, with 15 bases left between them. The CDR3 spans 13 residues. The CDR3 DNA reads TGTGCCACCATCGGAGGAGGCGCCTACGAGCAGTACTTC. Translated: CATIGGGAYEQYF.

The chain recombines TRBV5-4 with TRBJ2-7; D is unclear. This CDR3 is 13 amino acids long. The V gene lost 4 bases and the J gene lost 5 bases, with 13 bases spanning the gap. CDR1 and CDR2 (germline): SGHNT, YYREEE (reference sequence). CDR3: CASSSRQFDEQYF. In DNA, the CDR3 is TGTGCCAGCAGCAGTCGGCAGTTTGACGAGCAGTACTTC.

The chain recombines TRBV12-3 or TRBV12-4 with TRBJ2-7; 11 positions agree with TRBD2. V lost 5 bases and J lost 7; bases outside the gene matches: 10. CDR3 size: 15 residues. The CDR3 spells CASSGSGREVGEQYF. DNA for the CDR3: TGTGCCAGCAGTGGTAGCGGGAGGGAGGTTGGGGAGCAGTACTTC.

The gene calls are TRBV5-1 and TRBJ2-3; D possibly corresponds to TRBD1 (5 bases). CDR1 and CDR2 from the germline V gene are SGHRS and YFSETQ. The V and J ends lost 0 bases and 4 bases respectively, with 9 bases between them. The CDR3 is made up of 14 amino acids. For the CDR3, the DNA is TGCGCCAGCAGCTTGGCCACAGGAGCAGATACGCAGTATTTT. This translates into CASSLATGADTQYF.

This clonotype came up a few times. V gene TRBV20-1 combines with J gene TRBJ2-7; 9 bases agree with TRBD1. Looked up from germline, CDR1 is DFQATT and CDR2 is SNEGSKA (reference sequence). CDR3 size: 12 residues. After removal of 5 bases from V and 4 bases from J, the junction contained 3 bases not matched to a gene. The CDR3 reads CSAGGTGYEQYF. The CDR3 bases are TGCAGTGCTGGGGGGACAGGGTACGAGCAGTACTTC.

This clonotype turned up a few times. The CDR3 DNA reads TGCAGCGTTGGACTAGCGGGGATGGTAGATACGCAGTATTTT. Translation gives CSVGLAGMVDTQYF. This rearrangement joins TRBV29-1 to TRBJ2-3; TRBD2 agrees at 11 bases. V was pared by 4 bases and J by 5 bases, with 5 bases of the junction left unmatched. This CDR3 is built from 14 residues. The germline gives CDR1 SQVTM, CDR2 ANQGSEA.

The chain couples TRBV3-1 to TRBJ2-7; D is uncertain. This CDR3 spans 16 amino acids. The germline V gene encodes CDR1 LGHDT and CDR2 YNNKEL (reference sequence). Between the trimmed V and J ends, which lost 2 bases and 2 bases, there was a span of 16 bases. The CDR3 loop reads CASSQYIGPGTYEQYF. The DNA of the CDR3 is TGTGCCAGCAGCCAATACATTGGCCCCGGAACCTACGAGCAGTACTTC.

The chain carries TRBV30 and TRBJ2-4; D unresolved. Germline V CDR1 and CDR2: GTSNPN, SVGIG (reference sequence). The V end lost 2 bases, the J end lost 5 bases, and 4 bases lay between the germline ends. There are 11 residues in the CDR3. CDR3 sequence (DNA): TGTGCCTGGAGTACCCAAAACATTCAGTACTTC. Encoded protein: CAWSTQNIQYF.

The V call is TRBV19, the J call TRBJ2-1; 10 nucleotides agree with TRBD2. Germline lookup yields CDR1 LNHDA and CDR2 SQIVND (reference sequence). V gave up 9 bases and J gave up 10 bases; unmatched junction bases: 9. The CDR3 consists of 13 residues. CDR3 in DNA: TGTGCCAGCTCCCTCCTGACTAGCGGGGAGCAGTTCTTC. It encodes CASSLLTSGEQFF.

The chain joins TRBV6-1 to TRBJ2-5, with 8 nucleotides matching TRBD1. The length of the CDR3 is 15 residues. V dropped 5 bases and J dropped 3; count of bases not matched to a gene: 8. Germline CDR1 MNHNS, CDR2 SASEGT. Written as DNA, the CDR3 is TGTGCCAGCAGTCGGAGCGGACAGGGCGAAGAGACCCAGTACTTC. It codes for CASSRSGQGEETQYF.

The rearrangement links TRBV29-1 to TRBJ1-1, with 7 bases aligning to TRBD1. The germline CDR1 and CDR2 sequences are SQVTM and ANQGSEA. This CDR3 has 13 residues. V lost 6 bases, J lost 4 bases, and 8 bases stayed unmatched. CDR3 sequence reads: CSVSPTGSTEAFF. CDR3 coding DNA: TGCAGCGTCTCCCCGACAGGGAGCACTGAAGCTTTCTTT.

This clonotype came up once. This chain connects TRBV7-2 to TRBJ1-1; D ambiguous. V gave up 1 base and J gave up 2 bases, with 17 bases separating them. The CDR3 spans 17 residues. Germline CDR1 SGHTA, CDR2 FQGNSA. CDR3 sequence: CASSLGTERPQNTEAFF. In DNA form, the CDR3 reads TGTGCCAGCAGCTTAGGGACTGAGAGGCCCCAAAACACTGAAGCTTTCTTT.

CDR3 region: CSATNKGSSSGNTIYF. CDR3 bases: TGCAGTGCCACCAACAAGGGTTCCAGCTCTGGAAACACCATATATTTT. J is TRBJ1-3 and V is TRBV20-1, with D hard to call. V lost 6 bases, J lost 0 bases, and 18 bases lay in between. This CDR3 is built from 16 residues. Looked up from germline, CDR1 is DFQATT and CDR2 is SNEGSKA (reference sequence).

J is TRBJ2-5 and V is TRBV27, with a weak D call TRBD1 (5 bases). The CDR3 spans 15 residues. Trimming took off 2 bases at V and 2 bases at J, with 12 bases between the two ends. Per the germline V gene, CDR1 is MNHEY and CDR2 is SMNVEV (reference sequence). As DNA, the CDR3 is TGTGCCAGCAGTTTACTCCCAGGGTGGCAAGAGACCCAGTACTTC. Its translation: CASSLLPGWQETQYF.

The V and J genes are TRBV20-1 and TRBJ1-5; no firm D call. The CDR3 runs to 12 residues. The germline V gene encodes CDR1 DFQATT and CDR2 SNEGSKA (reference sequence). The CDR3 coding sequence is TGCAGCGTTGGACTGCGTAATCAGCCCCAGCATTTT. It translates to CSVGLRNQPQHF.

This clonotype was seen more than once but under ten times. In DNA, the CDR3 is TGCAGCGTCGTAACCGGTTCAGGGGGCATTCAAGAGACCCAGTACTTC. Translated, it gives CSVVTGSGGIQETQYF. V and J are TRBV29-1 and TRBJ2-5; 8 nucleotides align to TRBD1. The V gene end was trimmed by 6 bases and the J gene end by 2 bases; junction bases not matched to a gene: 14. Germline V gene lookup returns CDR1 SQVTM and CDR2 ANQGSEA. CDR3 length: 16 residues.

The gene calls are TRBV7-3 and TRBJ2-3; D is perhaps TRBD2 (6 bases). V was shortened by 5 bases and J by 3 bases, with 18 bases between the two germline ends. Germline V CDR1 and CDR2: SGHTA, FQGTGA. The CDR3 totals 16 residues. The CDR3 protein is CASSPTRGVITDTQYF. The CDR3 nucleotides read TGTGCCAGCAGCCCAACTCGCGGGGTTATTACAGATACGCAGTATTTT.

This rearrangement joins TRBV20-1 to TRBJ2-1; D is tentatively TRBD1 or TRBD2 (6 bases each). CDR1 is DFQATT and CDR2 is SNEGSKA in the germline V gene (reference sequence). CDR3 size: 12 residues. V was shortened by 2 bases and J by 7 bases, with 9 bases between the two germline ends. The CDR3 sequence is CSARRGRNEQFF. CDR3 coding DNA: TGCAGTGCTAGAAGGGGGAGGAATGAGCAGTTCTTC.

This clonotype was counted a single time. The chain combines TRBV7-9 with TRBJ1-3; D is ambiguous. This CDR3 is built from 14 residues. Germline V gene data show CDR1 as SEHNR and CDR2 as FQNEAQ (reference sequence). Between the trimmed V and J ends, which lost 2 bases and 2 bases, there was a span of 7 bases. DNA for the CDR3: TGTGCCAGCAGCTTAACGCCGACTGGAAACACCATATATTTT. As protein: CASSLTPTGNTIYF.

This clonotype was found once. This sequence joins TRBV4-1 and TRBJ2-3; D is possibly TRBD1 (5 bases). Germline V gives CDR1 MGHRA, CDR2 YSYEKL. The CDR3 runs to 15 residues. V was cut by 2 bases and J by 3 bases, with 12 bases left in between. The CDR3 protein is CASSQNQGTTDTQYF. The CDR3 nucleotides are TGCGCCAGCAGCCAAAATCAGGGAACGACAGATACGCAGTATTTT.

The table lists this clonotype with a count of one. The J gene is TRBJ2-5, the V gene TRBV29-1; D assignment may be TRBD1 or TRBD2 (5 bases each). Looked up from germline, CDR1 is SQVTM and CDR2 is ANQGSEA. V was cut by 5 bases and J by 5 bases, with 15 bases left in between. The CDR3 contains 13 residues. The CDR3 sequence is CSVFQGPGETQYF. The CDR3 bases are TGCAGCGTTTTTCAGGGACCCGGGGAGACCCAGTACTTC.

The V and J genes are TRBV5-4 and TRBJ2-5; no clear D gene. The V and J ends lost 6 bases and 2 bases respectively, with 11 bases between them. The length of the CDR3 is 13 residues. Germline V lookup: CDR1 SGHNT, CDR2 YYREEE (reference sequence). In DNA form, the CDR3 reads TGTGCCAGCACCCTGGACGGACAAGAGACCCAGTACTTC. It yields the protein CASTLDGQETQYF.

The count of this clonotype is one. The rearrangement links TRBV5-6 to TRBJ2-5; D ambiguous. Germline CDR1 is SGHDT and CDR2 is YYEEEE. This CDR3 has 11 amino acids. V dropped 2 bases and J dropped 4 bases, with 3 bases sitting between them. CDR3: CASSFTETQYF. The CDR3 coding sequence is TGTGCCAGCAGCTTCACAGAGACCCAGTACTTC.

The rearrangement joins TRBV29-1 to TRBJ1-2; perhaps TRBD1 as D (6 bases). Trimming stripped 1 base from V and 5 bases from J, with 20 bases between. Germline CDR1 reads SQVTM; CDR2 reads ANQGSEA. The CDR3 extends over 16 amino acids. In DNA form, the CDR3 reads TGCAGCGTTGAAGGATCTAGGGGGGGCGCTGGGTATGGCTACACCTTC. This codes for CSVEGSRGGAGYGYTF.

V and J are TRBV5-1 and TRBJ1-1, with D possibly being TRBD1 (5 bases). In germline, CDR1 is SGHRS, CDR2 YFSETQ. The CDR3 is 16 amino acids. The V and J ends lost 2 bases and 1 base respectively, with 15 bases between them. The DNA for the CDR3 is TGCGCCAGCAGCTTTTTCCCTGGACATAGGAACACTGAAGCTTTCTTT. Its protein is CASSFFPGHRNTEAFF.